This T cell receptor (beta chain) stems from a study of cytomegalovirus exposure and HLA in healthy donors. Points from the study as a whole: From TCR beta sequences, most subjects' HLA-A and HLA-B alleles were reportedly predicted accurately. Cytomegalovirus-associated TCR beta chains were listed, numbering some 170.

In regard to this clone: Its antigen remains unidentified.

In the PCR, 60 Vbeta and 13 Jbeta primers were used. Profiled with immunoSEQ multiplex PCR; TCRdb holds only in-frame clones, not every one. The sample consists of 100,000 to 150,000 clones, roughly four fifths of them appearing once. The specimen sequenced was PBMCs. The TCR originated in an older woman in good health and CMV-seropositive.

Here the CDR3 reads CASSSGGGRGETQYF. Written as DNA, the CDR3 is TGTGCCAGCAGCTCAGGGGGCGGGAGAGGAGAGACCCAGTACTTC. This chain uses TRBV5-4 with TRBJ2-5; TRBD1 is a possible D gene (8 bases). This CDR3 is 15 amino acids long. Germline-derived CDR1 and CDR2 are SGHNT and YYREEE (reference sequence). The V and J ends lost 3 bases and 4 bases respectively, with 16 bases between them. Based on the CDR3 plus reference TRBV5-4 and TRBJ2-5, the full variable domain is ETGVTQSPTHLIKTRGQQVTLRCSSQSGHNTVSWYQQALGQGPQFIFQYYREEENGRGNFPPRFSGLQFPNYSSELNVNALELDDSALYLCASSSGGGRGETQYFGPGTRLLVL.